A single sample is the source of the 32 T cell receptor beta chains below, sequenced in a study of cytomegalovirus exposure and HLA in healthy donors. Researchers ran the PCR with 60 Vbeta and 13 Jbeta primers. Assay: immunoSEQ multiplex PCR; the TCRdb copy retains only in-frame clones and omits some. The sample yields under 200,000 clones, 75% to 90% seen once. The sequencing sample was made of PBMCs. Every receptor here comes from a woman aged 25 to 39 in good health and CMV-seronegative.

The chain is built from TRBV5-4 and TRBJ2-7; possibly TRBD2 for D (7 bases). Trimming removed 0 bases from V and 0 bases from J, with 13 bases in between. The length of the CDR3 is 16 residues. Germline values: CDR1 SGHNT, CDR2 YYREEE (reference sequence). CDR3 nucleotide sequence: TGTGCCAGCAGCTTGGTAGGGGGGGGAGTCTCCTACGAGCAGTACTTC. It translates to CASSLVGGGVSYEQYF.

V and J are TRBV6-5 and TRBJ2-6; a possible D gene is TRBD1 (5 bases). CDR3 size: 15 residues. V was trimmed by 6 bases and J by 0 bases, leaving 9 bases between them. Germline V CDR1 and CDR2: MNHEY, SVGAGI. The DNA for the CDR3 is TGTGCCAGCAGGAAAGGGGCCTCTGGGGCCAACGTCCTGACTTTC. Translating it yields CASRKGASGANVLTF.

The genes are TRBV6-6 and TRBJ1-2; unclear D gene. The CDR3 contains 12 residues. V was clipped by 3 bases and J by 10 bases, with 12 bases between them. Germline V CDR1 and CDR2: MNHNY, SVGAGI (reference sequence). The CDR3 protein is CASSYSVRHYTF. Written as DNA, the CDR3 is TGTGCCAGCAGTTATAGTGTACGCCACTACACCTTC.

This chain connects TRBV14 to TRBJ1-1; D gene ambiguous. Germline V gene sequence: CDR1 SGHDN, CDR2 FVKESK. The CDR3 runs 14 residues. Trimming stripped 0 bases from V and 4 bases from J, with 9 bases between. The CDR3 DNA sequence: TGTGCCAGCAGCCAAGATGCACAGAGCACTGAAGCTTTCTTT. It yields the protein CASSQDAQSTEAFF. The whole variable domain, filled in from reference TRBV14 and TRBJ1-1, reads EAGVTQFPSHSVIEKGQTVTLRCDPISGHDNLYWYRRVMGKEIKFLLHFVKESKQDESGMPNNRFLAERTGGTYSTLKVQPAELEDSGVYFCASSQDAQSTEAFFGQGTRLTVV.

V gene TRBV19 combines with J gene TRBJ1-1, with D perhaps TRBD1 (5 bases). CDR1 and CDR2 (germline): LNHDA, SQIVND (reference sequence). V lost 3 bases to trimming and J lost 6 bases, with 14 bases between them. The CDR3 runs 14 residues. The CDR3 DNA reads TGTGCCAGTAGTATTCCAGGGCTAAGCCCTGAAGCTTTCTTT. Encoded protein: CASSIPGLSPEAFF. The full variable domain, completed using reference TRBV19 and TRBJ1-1, is DGGITQSPKYLFRKEGQNVTLSCEQNLNHDAMYWYRQDPGQGLRLIYYSQIVNDFQKGDIAEGYSVSREKKESFPLTVTSAQKNPTAFYLCASSIPGLSPEAFFGQGTRLTVV.

This clone has just one count. The CDR3 spells CSGANGGEQFF. CDR3 bases: TGCAGTGGTGCTAACGGGGGTGAGCAGTTCTTC. This chain joins TRBV20-1 and TRBJ2-1; D is possibly TRBD2 (6 bases). The germline V and J ends were trimmed by 7 bases and 9 bases, with 13 bases remaining between them. Germline V lookup: CDR1 DFQATT, CDR2 SNEGSKA (reference sequence). This CDR3 has 11 residues.

Details on this clone: The junction does not match germline at one end; this may be a read error. The chain uses TRBV7-7 and TRBJ2-5; 8 bases line up with TRBD1. Germline CDR1 and CDR2: SSHAT and FNYEAQ (reference sequence). CDR3 length: 15 residues. The CDR3 spells CASSSGTGSQETQYF. The CDR3 DNA follows: TGTGCTAGCAGCTCCGGGACAGGCTCTCAAGAGACCCAGTACTTC.

As for this clone: The limits of the CDR3 on the DNA are not certain, so only TCRdb's listed CDR3 is given. The V gene is TRBV7-3, the J gene TRBJ2-2; the table gives TRBD2 as D, unverified against the DNA. With termini counted, the CDR3 has 18 amino acids. The germline gives CDR1 SGHTA, CDR2 FQGTGA. The CDR3 loop is CASSSRGSGQANTGELFF.

This clone was counted only a few times. This chain uses TRBV4-1 with TRBJ2-5; D gene uncertain. Germline values: CDR1 MGHRA, CDR2 YSYEKL. The V end was cut by 0 bases, the J end by 3 bases, with 5 bases between. This CDR3 contains 13 residues. CDR3 DNA: TGCGCCAGCAGCCAAGACCATGAAGAGACCCAGTACTTC. Amino acids: CASSQDHEETQYF.

The chain is built from TRBV14 and TRBJ2-7; D not resolved. In germline, CDR1 is SGHDN, CDR2 FVKESK. This CDR3 comprises 14 residues. The V end was cut by 1 base, the J end by 1 base, with 8 bases between. The CDR3 DNA is TGTGCCAGCAGCCAAGGTCCAGGTTCCTACGAGCAGTACTTC. Translated: CASSQGPGSYEQYF.

This chain uses TRBV28 with TRBJ2-7; D is perhaps TRBD2 (5 bases). CDR3 length: 14 residues. V was cut by 7 bases and J by 2 bases, with 15 bases left in between. Germline assignment: CDR1 MDHEN and CDR2 SYDVKM. The CDR3 region is CASTTGSGPYEQYF. The CDR3 nucleotides read TGTGCCAGCACTACGGGGTCCGGACCCTACGAGCAGTACTTC.

This chain links TRBV18 with TRBJ1-2; TRBD1 is a possible D gene (6 bases). The V gene lost 4 bases and the J gene lost 4 bases, with 16 bases spanning the gap. The CDR3 covers 15 residues. Germline-derived CDR1 and CDR2 are KGHSH and LQKENI. The CDR3 DNA sequence: TGTGCCAGCTCACTACAAAACAGGGATTTCTATGGCTACACCTTC. This gives the protein CASSLQNRDFYGYTF.

V usage is TRBV7-2 and J usage is TRBJ2-1; TRBD2 agrees at 9 bases. The CDR3 extends over 15 amino acids. The germline gives CDR1 SGHTA, CDR2 FQGNSA. With V trimmed by 1 base and J by 6 bases, 4 bases remained unmatched. CDR3 residues: CASSLVAGDPNEQFF. The CDR3 bases are TGTGCCAGCAGCTTAGTAGCGGGAGATCCCAATGAGCAGTTCTTC.

The chain joins TRBV5-1 to TRBJ1-1, with 9 bases lining up with TRBD1. The V and J ends lost 0 bases and 4 bases, in that order; junction bases with no gene match: 4. The CDR3 is 15 amino acids. Germline-derived CDR1 and CDR2 are SGHRS and YFSETQ. The CDR3 region is CASSLDRGQVTEAFF. The DNA of the CDR3 is TGCGCCAGCAGCTTGGACAGGGGGCAAGTCACTGAAGCTTTCTTT.

The chain is built from TRBV6-1 and TRBJ1-1, with 8 bases matching TRBD1. Trimming removed 5 bases from V and 6 bases from J; junction bases left unmatched: 8. The CDR3 totals 14 residues. The germline CDR1 and CDR2 sequences are MNHNS and SASEGT. Written as DNA, the CDR3 is TGTGCCAGCAGTCACACAGGGGGGAGGGCTGAAGCTTTCTTT. It is translated as CASSHTGGRAEAFF.

The chain carries TRBV2 and TRBJ2-2, with a tentative D call TRBD2 (6 bases). The V gene's germline CDR1 is SNHLY and CDR2 FYNNEI. The CDR3 spans 13 residues. V lost 8 bases to trimming and J lost 6 bases, with 13 bases between them. CDR3 sequence: CASRGGDAGELFF. The CDR3 DNA reads as TGTGCCAGCCGAGGAGGGGACGCCGGGGAGCTGTTTTTT. Looking up the rest from reference TRBV2 and TRBJ2-2 gives the full variable domain: EPEVTQTPSHQVTQMGQEVILRCVPISNHLYFYWYRQILGQKVEFLVSFYNNEISEKSEIFDDQFSVERPDGSNFTLKIRSTKLEDSAMYFCASRGGDAGELFFGEGSRLTVL.

The J gene is TRBJ2-4, the V gene TRBV5-1; D call uncertain. Trimming cost V 0 bases and J 8 bases, with 9 bases left between them. This CDR3 is 13 amino acids long. Germline V gene data show CDR1 as SGHRS and CDR2 as YFSETQ. The CDR3 spells CASSLDRRDIQYF. The CDR3 DNA reads TGCGCCAGCAGCTTGGATCGCCGGGACATTCAGTACTTC.

The V and J genes are TRBV28 and TRBJ1-1; D ambiguous. Germline V lookup: CDR1 MDHEN, CDR2 SYDVKM. The CDR3 sequence is 11 residues long. The V and J ends lost 6 bases and 4 bases respectively, with 6 bases between them. The CDR3 loop is CASRQITEAFF. In DNA form, the CDR3 reads TGTGCCAGCAGACAGATCACTGAAGCTTTCTTT. Together with reference TRBV28 and TRBJ1-1, the CDR3 gives the full variable domain: DVKVTQSSRYLVKRTGEKVFLECVQDMDHENMFWYRQDPGLGLRLIYFSYDVKMKEKGDIPEGYSVSREKKERFSLILESASTNQTSMYLCASRQITEAFFGQGTRLTVV.

The gene calls are TRBV18 and TRBJ1-3, with D hard to call. The CDR3 totals 16 residues. From germline, CDR1 is KGHSH and CDR2 LQKENI. V was pared by 6 bases and J by 0 bases, with 15 bases between. CDR3 bases: TGTGCCAGCTCCCTCGCGACATCAACCTCTGGAAACACCATATATTTT. The encoded protein is CASSLATSTSGNTIYF.

The chain recombines TRBV7-9 with TRBJ2-6; 7 nucleotides align to TRBD2. CDR1 and CDR2 (germline): SEHNR, FQNEAQ (reference sequence). With 10 bases clipped from V and 1 base from J, the junction kept 10 bases outside the gene matches. The CDR3 length is 16 residues. CDR3 residues: CAMGGTLISGANVLTF. The CDR3 DNA is TGTGCCATGGGGGGGACGCTTATTTCTGGGGCCAACGTCCTGACTTTC.

The CDR3 DNA follows: TGCGCCAGCATTAGACTAGCGGGGGGGAGGGATGAGCAGTTCTTC. Protein sequence: CASIRLAGGRDEQFF. This sequence joins TRBV5-1 and TRBJ2-1; the match to TRBD2 covers 14 bases. CDR1 SGHRS and CDR2 YFSETQ come from the germline V gene. This CDR3 is built from 15 residues. V lost 6 bases, J lost 8 bases, and 7 bases stayed unmatched. The complete variable domain, with remaining parts taken from reference TRBV5-1 and TRBJ2-1, reads KAGVTQTPRYLIKTRGQQVTLSCSPISGHRSVSWYQQTPGQGLQFLFEYFSETQRNKGNFPGRFSGRQFSNSRSEMNVSTLELGDSALYLCASIRLAGGRDEQFFGPGTRLTVL.

This clone was seen a handful of times. The genes are TRBV10-3 and TRBJ2-5; 9 nucleotides agree with TRBD2. CDR3 length equals 16 residues. Trimming took 3 bases from V and 4 from J; bases not matched to a gene: 9. Germline V gives CDR1 ENHRY, CDR2 SYGVKD. The CDR3 protein is CAISEASGTVGETQYF. CDR3 nucleotide sequence: TGTGCCATCAGTGAAGCTAGCGGGACAGTAGGAGAGACCCAGTACTTC.

The CDR3 reads CASSWGLAGDYEQYF. DNA for the CDR3: TGCGCCAGCAGCTGGGGACTAGCGGGGGATTACGAGCAGTACTTC. The chain joins TRBV5-1 to TRBJ2-7; 14 bases fit TRBD2. V lost 3 bases to trimming and J lost 4 bases; unmatched junction nucleotides: 3. There are 15 residues in the CDR3. The germline CDR1 and CDR2 sequences are SGHRS and YFSETQ.

This clone was counted once. The chain combines TRBV11-2 with TRBJ1-2; no definite D call. Germline CDR1 reads SGHAT; CDR2 reads FQNNGV. The germline V and J ends were trimmed by 5 bases and 2 bases, with 6 bases remaining between them. This CDR3 is 12 amino acids long. Written as DNA, the CDR3 is TGTGCCAGCAGCCTACGAAACTATGGCTACACCTTC. Protein product: CASSLRNYGYTF.

In its sample, this clone was seen once. This chain joins TRBV10-3 and TRBJ1-1, with TRBD1 identical over 10 bases. The germline gives CDR1 ENHRY, CDR2 SYGVKD. This CDR3 spans 14 amino acids. The J segment lost 3 bases and the V segment lost 6 bases, leaving 4 bases of the junction unmatched. CDR3 sequence: CAISRQGADTEAFF. The CDR3 nucleotides are TGTGCCATCAGCCGACAGGGGGCGGACACTGAAGCTTTCTTT.

The chain employs TRBV9 and TRBJ1-1, with D tentatively TRBD1 (6 bases). Looked up from germline, CDR1 is SGDLS and CDR2 is YYNGEE. The CDR3 loop spans 14 amino acids. Trimming left V 4 bases short and J 1 base short, with 11 bases between. CDR3 sequence reads: CASSLGQPNTEAFF. The CDR3 DNA follows: TGTGCCAGCAGCTTGGGACAACCGAACACTGAAGCTTTCTTT.

This clone was observed once. CDR3 nucleotide sequence: TGTGCCAGCAGTTACTCTCCGGGGGGGTACAATGAGCAGTTCTTC. It translates to CASSYSPGGYNEQFF. V and J are TRBV6-5 and TRBJ2-1; 8 bases are shared with TRBD2. Per germline, CDR1 MNHEY and CDR2 SVGAGI. The trim removed 0 bases at V and 4 bases at J, leaving 2 bases unmatched. This CDR3 has 15 amino acids.

The V gene is TRBV5-5, the J gene TRBJ2-7; a possible D gene is TRBD2 (5 bases). Germline V CDR1 and CDR2: SGHKS, YYEKEE (reference sequence). With 0 bases removed from V and 1 base from J, the gap between germline ends came to 8 bases. CDR3 length equals 14 residues. The CDR3 sequence is CASSLGGYSYEQYF. CDR3 coding DNA: TGTGCCAGCAGCTTGGGCGGGTATTCCTACGAGCAGTACTTC. Together with reference TRBV5-5 and TRBJ2-7, the CDR3 gives the full variable domain: DAGVTQSPTHLIKTRGQQVTLRCSPISGHKSVSWYQQVLGQGPQFIFQYYEKEERGRGNFPDRFSARQFPNYSSELNVNALLLGDSALYLCASSLGGYSYEQYFGPGTRLTVT.

V is TRBV18 and J is TRBJ2-6; D gene unclear. Germline CDR1 and CDR2: KGHSH and LQKENI. The ends were cut back, 3 bases at V and 0 bases at J, with 6 bases in the middle. This CDR3 comprises 15 residues. CDR3 sequence: CASSPTDSGANVLTF. The CDR3 DNA reads TGTGCCAGCTCACCCACAGACTCTGGGGCCAACGTCCTGACTTTC.

This rearrangement joins TRBV2 to TRBJ1-2, with 10 positions matching TRBD1. The V gene end was trimmed by 4 bases and the J gene end by 7 bases; junction bases not matched to a gene: 6. The CDR3 totals 14 residues. Per the germline V gene, CDR1 is SNHLY and CDR2 is FYNNEI. CDR3 nucleotides: TGTGCCAGCAGTGTCCGACAGGGGGCAGGTGGCTACACCTTC. As protein: CASSVRQGAGGYTF.

The chain has TRBV7-9 and TRBJ2-2; the D is unclear. This CDR3 contains 15 residues. V dropped 2 bases and J dropped 0 bases, with 7 bases sitting between them. Germline V CDR1 and CDR2: SEHNR, FQNEAQ (reference sequence). The CDR3 loop reads CASSLLAANTGELFF. The CDR3 DNA is TGTGCCAGCAGCTTATTGGCAGCGAACACCGGGGAGCTGTTTTTT.

The rearrangement uses TRBV13 and TRBJ2-1; weak D call: TRBD1 (6 bases). Between the trimmed V and J ends, which lost 5 bases and 10 bases, there was a span of 15 bases. The CDR3 totals 13 residues. Germline lookup yields CDR1 PRHDT and CDR2 FYEKMQ (reference sequence). CDR3 residues: CASSPQGMLEQFF. Written as DNA, the CDR3 is TGTGCCAGCAGCCCACAGGGTATGTTGGAGCAGTTCTTC.